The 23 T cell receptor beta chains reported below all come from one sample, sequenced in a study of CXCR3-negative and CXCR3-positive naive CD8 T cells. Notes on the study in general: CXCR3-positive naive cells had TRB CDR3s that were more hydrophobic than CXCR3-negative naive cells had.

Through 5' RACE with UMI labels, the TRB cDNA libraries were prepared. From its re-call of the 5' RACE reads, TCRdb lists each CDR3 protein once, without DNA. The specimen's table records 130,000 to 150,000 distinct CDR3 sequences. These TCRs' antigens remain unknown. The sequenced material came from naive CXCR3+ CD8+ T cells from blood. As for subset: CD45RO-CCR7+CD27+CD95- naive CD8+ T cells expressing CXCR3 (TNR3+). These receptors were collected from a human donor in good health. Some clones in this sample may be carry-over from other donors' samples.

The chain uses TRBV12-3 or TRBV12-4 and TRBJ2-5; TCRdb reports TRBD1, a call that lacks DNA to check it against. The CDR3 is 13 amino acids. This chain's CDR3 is CASSFRGGETQYF.

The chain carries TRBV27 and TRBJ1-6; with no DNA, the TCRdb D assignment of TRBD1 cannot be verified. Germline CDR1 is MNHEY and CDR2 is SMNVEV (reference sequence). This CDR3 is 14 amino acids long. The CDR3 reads CASRAGRGHSPLHF.

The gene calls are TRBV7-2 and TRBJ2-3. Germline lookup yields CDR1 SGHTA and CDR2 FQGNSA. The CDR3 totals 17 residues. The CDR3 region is CASSYLGSMPSTDTQYF. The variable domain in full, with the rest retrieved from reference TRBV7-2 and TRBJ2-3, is GAGVSQSPSNKVTEKGKDVELRCDPISGHTALYWYRQSLGQGLEFLIYFQGNSAPDKSGLPSDRFSAERTGGSVSTLTIQRTQQEDSAVYLCASSYLGSMPSTDTQYFGPGTRLTVL.

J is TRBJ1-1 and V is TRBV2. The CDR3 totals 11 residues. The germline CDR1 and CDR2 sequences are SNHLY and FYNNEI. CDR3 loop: CASGPTIEAFF.

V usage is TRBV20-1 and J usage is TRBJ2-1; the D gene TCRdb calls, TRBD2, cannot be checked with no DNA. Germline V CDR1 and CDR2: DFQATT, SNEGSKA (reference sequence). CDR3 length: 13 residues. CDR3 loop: CSASTSDYNEQFF.

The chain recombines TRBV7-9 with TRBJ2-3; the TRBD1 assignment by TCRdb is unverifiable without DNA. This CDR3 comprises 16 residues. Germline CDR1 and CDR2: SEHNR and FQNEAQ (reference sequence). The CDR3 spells CASSLLGAGDTDTQYF.

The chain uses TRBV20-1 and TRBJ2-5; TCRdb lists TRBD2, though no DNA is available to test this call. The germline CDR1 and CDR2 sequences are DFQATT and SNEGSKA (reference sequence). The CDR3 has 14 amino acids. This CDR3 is CSAREESALYEQYF.

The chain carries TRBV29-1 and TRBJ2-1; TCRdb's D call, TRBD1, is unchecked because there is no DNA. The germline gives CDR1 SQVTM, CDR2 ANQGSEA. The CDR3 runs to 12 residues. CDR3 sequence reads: CSVVPPYNEQFF.

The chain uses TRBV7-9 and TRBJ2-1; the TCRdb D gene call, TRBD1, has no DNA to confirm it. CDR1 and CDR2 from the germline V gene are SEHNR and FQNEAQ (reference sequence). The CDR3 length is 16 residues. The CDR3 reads CASSDRQGPWGNEQFF. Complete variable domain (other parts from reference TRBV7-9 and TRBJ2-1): DTGVSQNPRHKITKRGQNVTFRCDPISEHNRLYWYRQTLGQGPEFLTYFQNEAQLEKSRLLSDRFSAERPKGSFSTLEIQRTEQGDSAMYLCASSDRQGPWGNEQFFGPGTRLTVL.

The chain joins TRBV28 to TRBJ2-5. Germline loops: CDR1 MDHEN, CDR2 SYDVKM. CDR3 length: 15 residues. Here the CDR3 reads CASIEKPGRRESQYF.

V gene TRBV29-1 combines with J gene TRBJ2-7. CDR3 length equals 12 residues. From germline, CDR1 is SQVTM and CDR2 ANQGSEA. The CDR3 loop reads CSVGGNGYEQYF.

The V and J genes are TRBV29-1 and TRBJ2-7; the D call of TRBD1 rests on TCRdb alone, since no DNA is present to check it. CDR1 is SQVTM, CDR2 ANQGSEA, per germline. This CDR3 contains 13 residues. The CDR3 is CSGLGGGYYEQYF.

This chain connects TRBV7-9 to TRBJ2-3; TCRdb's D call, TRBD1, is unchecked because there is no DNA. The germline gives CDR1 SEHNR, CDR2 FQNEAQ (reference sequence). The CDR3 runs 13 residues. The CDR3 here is CATGQGSTDTQYF.

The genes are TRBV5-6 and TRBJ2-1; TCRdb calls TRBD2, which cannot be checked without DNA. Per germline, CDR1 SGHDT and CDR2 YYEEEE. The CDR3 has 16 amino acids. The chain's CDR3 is CASSGTSGGTYNEQFF.

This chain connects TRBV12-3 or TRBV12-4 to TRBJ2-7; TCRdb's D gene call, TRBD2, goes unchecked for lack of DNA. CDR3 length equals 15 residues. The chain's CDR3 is CASSPTRGTYYEQYF.

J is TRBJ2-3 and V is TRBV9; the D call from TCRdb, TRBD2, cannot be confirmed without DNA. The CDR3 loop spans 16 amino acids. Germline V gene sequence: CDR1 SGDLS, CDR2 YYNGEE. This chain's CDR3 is CASSGTSGGAGDTQYF.

CDR3 in amino acids: CASSAGTGNYGYTF. This chain uses TRBV2 with TRBJ1-2; the TCRdb D gene call, TRBD1, has no DNA to confirm it. Germline CDR1 and CDR2: SNHLY and FYNNEI. The CDR3 is 14 residues long. Filled out from reference TRBV2 and TRBJ1-2, the complete variable domain reads EPEVTQTPSHQVTQMGQEVILRCVPISNHLYFYWYRQILGQKVEFLVSFYNNEISEKSEIFDDQFSVERPDGSNFTLKIRSTKLEDSAMYFCASSAGTGNYGYTFGSGTRLTVV.

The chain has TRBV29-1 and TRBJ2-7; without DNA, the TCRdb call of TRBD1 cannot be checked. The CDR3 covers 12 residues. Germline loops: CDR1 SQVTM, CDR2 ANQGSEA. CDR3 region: CSVRTNAYEQYF.

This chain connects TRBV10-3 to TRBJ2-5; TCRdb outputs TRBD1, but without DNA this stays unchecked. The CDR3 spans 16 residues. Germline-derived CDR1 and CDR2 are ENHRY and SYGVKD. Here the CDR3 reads CAISESGAGAQETQYF.

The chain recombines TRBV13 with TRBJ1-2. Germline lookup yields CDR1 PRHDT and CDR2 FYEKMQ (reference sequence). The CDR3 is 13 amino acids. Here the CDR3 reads CASSFKPPSGYTF.

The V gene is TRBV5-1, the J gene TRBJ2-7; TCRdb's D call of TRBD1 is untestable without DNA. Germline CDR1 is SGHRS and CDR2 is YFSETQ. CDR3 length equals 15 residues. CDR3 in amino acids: CASRLGRGPTYEQYF.

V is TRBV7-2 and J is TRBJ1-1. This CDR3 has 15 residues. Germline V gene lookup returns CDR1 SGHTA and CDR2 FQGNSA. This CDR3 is CASSLLFERNTEAFF. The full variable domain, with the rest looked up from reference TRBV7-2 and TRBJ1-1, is GAGVSQSPSNKVTEKGKDVELRCDPISGHTALYWYRQSLGQGLEFLIYFQGNSAPDKSGLPSDRFSAERTGGSVSTLTIQRTQQEDSAVYLCASSLLFERNTEAFFGQGTRLTVV.

The CDR3 sequence: CASSTTRDSPSRNSGANVLTF. V gene TRBV7-6 combines with J gene TRBJ2-6; without DNA, the TCRdb call of TRBD1 cannot be checked. Germline CDR1 SGHVS, CDR2 FNYEAQ. The CDR3 covers 21 residues.